The TCR beta chain described here comes from a study of beta chain features in type 1 diabetes. Sequenced material consisted of expressed TCRB transcripts (all of the isolated RNA was reverse transcribed). Libraries were prepared by immunoSEQ multiplex PCR; TCRdb keeps only in-frame clonotypes and omits some of them. This sample has about 330,000 clones, with approximately 9.9% found just once. The CDR3 is 15 residues long. Trimming removed 3 bases from V and 0 bases from J; junction bases left unmatched: 0. Per the germline V gene, CDR1 is SGHTA and CDR2 is FQGTGA. The TCR originated in a woman aged 25-40 years in good health. Material for sequencing was naive CD4+ T cells from blood. The gene calls are TRBV7-3 and TRBJ2-1, with 9 bases aligning to TRBD2. CDR3 protein: CASSFSGSSYNEQFF. In DNA form, the CDR3 reads TGTGCCAGCAGCTTTAGCGGGAGCTCCTACAATGAGCAGTTCTTC. Full variable domain (remainder filled in from reference TRBV7-3 and TRBJ2-1): GAGVSQTPSNKVTEKGKYVELRCDPISGHTALYWYRQSLGQGPEFLIYFQGTGAADDSGLPNDRFFAVRPEGSVSTLKIQRTERGDSAVYLCASSFSGSSYNEQFFGPGTRLTVL.